The 3 T cell receptor beta chains given below trace back to one sample, sequenced in a study of cytomegalovirus exposure and HLA in healthy donors (dated by TCRdb to 2017 to 2019). The method was the immunoSEQ multiplex PCR assay. A mixture of 60 forward primers for TCR Vbeta segments and 13 reverse primers for TCR Jbeta segments was used in the multiplex PCR. TCRdb obtained this table from immuneACCESS and retained in-frame rearrangements with V and J assigned. These tables miss some clones; where compared with another copy, unresolved V genes account for less than half of the shortfall, and the remainder is unexplained. In all, the sample holds around 150,000 clones, and approximately 77% of those were seen once. In total, the top ten clones hold about 1.3% of the sample. Sequencing was carried out using PBMCs. These receptors were collected from a man aged 18-30 years in good health and CMV-seronegative.

This clone was seen once. CDR3 region: CASSLPLAGSSTDTQYF. Here the CDR3 DNA reads TGCGCCAGCAGCCTCCCCCTAGCGGGGTCTAGCACAGATACGCAGTATTTT. The chain recombines TRBV5-1 with TRBJ2-3; 9 bases are shared with TRBD2. This CDR3 comprises 17 residues. The J segment lost 0 bases and the V segment lost 4 bases, leaving 9 bases of the junction unmatched. Germline V lookup: CDR1 SGHRS, CDR2 YFSETQ.

V and J are TRBV4-1 and TRBJ2-4, with D tentatively TRBD2 (5 bases). Germline CDR1 reads MGHRA; CDR2 reads YSYEKL. V was shortened by 4 bases and J by 8 bases, with 15 bases between the two germline ends. The CDR3 length is 14 residues. Here the CDR3 DNA reads TGCGCCAGCAGCCGCGCCGGGGAGCTGGACATTCAGTACTTC. This sequence encodes CASSRAGELDIQYF.

In its sample, this clone was seen a few times. This rearrangement joins TRBV28 to TRBJ2-7; 9 nucleotides line up with TRBD1. V was pared by 6 bases and J by 3 bases, with 6 bases of the junction left unmatched. This CDR3 is 14 amino acids long. Germline assignment: CDR1 MDHEN and CDR2 SYDVKM. This CDR3 reads CASRRTGDNYEQYF. Written as DNA, the CDR3 is TGTGCCAGCAGACGGACAGGGGACAACTACGAGCAGTACTTC.